These 17 T cell receptor beta chains were sequenced from one sample in a study of T-cell memory formation after mild COVID-19. TCRdb reprocessed the 5' RACE reads via MiXCR and lists one record per CDR3 protein. The sample lists around 300,000 distinct CDR3 sequences; less than 20% were seen once. Material for sequencing was PBMCs or a T cell subset sorted from them (not recorded which). The source is a man in his late teens or twenties who had mild COVID-19 (a few samples of this study predate the infection). Cell type and time point are not known.

This clonotype has only a few counts. The chain recombines TRBV12-3 or TRBV12-4 with TRBJ1-1; 7 bases fit TRBD1. CDR3 length: 13 residues. V was clipped by 7 bases and J by 5 bases; unmatched bases: 7. CDR3: CASTNTGATEAFF. CDR3 nucleotide sequence: TGTGCCAGCACCAACACAGGGGCGACTGAAGCTTTCTTT.

This rearrangement joins TRBV27 to TRBJ1-5, with 7 bases matching TRBD1. From germline, CDR1 is MNHEY and CDR2 SMNVEV (reference sequence). V lost 2 bases, J lost 4 bases, and 2 bases stayed unmatched. The CDR3 loop spans 14 amino acids. CDR3 in DNA: TGTGCCAGCAGTTTAGGGACAGAGAATCAGCCCCAGCATTTT. Translation: CASSLGTENQPQHF.

This clonotype appeared a few times. J is TRBJ2-5 and V is TRBV7-6, with 11 bases that match TRBD2. This CDR3 has 16 residues. Germline V gene lookup returns CDR1 SGHVS and CDR2 FNYEAQ. V lost 1 base and J lost 2; bases outside the gene matches: 3. The CDR3 coding sequence is TGTGCCAGCAGCTTAGAGGTAGCGGGGGGGCAAGAGACCCAGTACTTC. Translation: CASSLEVAGGQETQYF. The whole variable domain, remainder taken from reference TRBV7-6 and TRBJ2-5, is GAGVSQSPRYKVTKRGQDVALRCDPISGHVSLYWYRQALGQGPEFLTYFNYEAQQDKSGLPNDRFSAERPEGSISTLTIQRTEQRDSAMYRCASSLEVAGGQETQYFGPGTRLLVL.

This CDR3 reads CASSLDSRGDTEAFF. CDR3 bases: TGCGCCAGCAGCTTGGATTCGCGTGGGGACACTGAAGCTTTCTTT. The chain combines TRBV5-1 with TRBJ1-1; no clear D gene. The germline gives CDR1 SGHRS, CDR2 YFSETQ. Trimming removed 0 bases from V and 3 bases from J, with 12 bases in between. The CDR3 sequence is 15 residues long.

This clonotype was detected a few times. Sequence at one end of the junction differs from germline and may be a read error. V is TRBV7-7 and J is TRBJ1-1; TRBD1 matches at 7 bases. CDR1 is SSHAT, CDR2 FNYEAQ, per germline (reference sequence). The CDR3 loop spans 13 amino acids. CDR3 amino acids: CASSQDRSTEAFF. The CDR3 bases are TGTGCTAGCAGTCAGGACAGGTCCACTGAAGCTTTCTTT.

The chain employs TRBV5-5 and TRBJ2-3; 10 positions agree with TRBD2. V shed 2 bases, J shed 0 bases, and the junction held 3 bases outside the gene matches. CDR1 is SGHKS and CDR2 is YYEKEE in the germline V gene (reference sequence). The CDR3 loop spans 16 amino acids. CDR3 in DNA: TGTGCCAGCAGCTTAGTAGCGGGGGGCAGCACAGATACGCAGTATTTT. This gives the protein CASSLVAGGSTDTQYF.

This clonotype was seen more than once but under ten times. The J gene is TRBJ2-5, the V gene TRBV20-1, with D possibly called TRBD1 or TRBD2 (5 bases each). Trimming left V 6 bases short and J 5 bases short, with 22 bases between. Germline values: CDR1 DFQATT, CDR2 SNEGSKA (reference sequence). The CDR3 has 15 residues. This CDR3 reads CSAELGARTGETQYF. In nucleotides, the CDR3 is TGCAGTGCCGAGCTAGGGGCTCGCACGGGGGAGACCCAGTACTTC.

This chain links TRBV6-4 with TRBJ2-3; D is possibly TRBD1 or TRBD2 (5 bases each). Trimming shortened V by 6 bases and J by 1 base, and 26 bases separated the two germline ends. The CDR3 has 19 amino acids. Germline V gene lookup returns CDR1 MRHNA and CDR2 SNTAGT. The CDR3 DNA sequence: TGTGCCAGCAGCGCCGTTGCCAGGGAGTGGGGCACGGGCACAGATACGCAGTATTTT. It codes for CASSAVAREWGTGTDTQYF.

This clonotype appeared a few times. The V call is TRBV5-1, the J call TRBJ1-1; D unclear. CDR1 is SGHRS, CDR2 YFSETQ, per germline. The CDR3 extends over 12 amino acids. The V end was cut by 0 bases, the J end by 8 bases, with 8 bases between. This chain's CDR3 is CASSLGFDEAFF. The CDR3 DNA reads TGCGCCAGCAGCTTGGGGTTCGACGAAGCTTTCTTT.

This clonotype was picked up a small number of times. The chain uses TRBV10-3 and TRBJ1-1; no firm D call. Germline V lookup: CDR1 ENHRY, CDR2 SYGVKD. CDR3 length: 11 residues. The V and J ends lost 6 bases and 5 bases respectively, with 7 bases between them. The CDR3 loop reads CAIRQRTEAFF. The CDR3 DNA follows: TGTGCCATCAGGCAGAGGACTGAAGCTTTCTTT.

In its sample, this clonotype was seen a few times. The V and J genes are TRBV7-9 and TRBJ1-1; unclear D gene. This CDR3 has 14 residues. V was trimmed by 5 bases and J by 4 bases, leaving 14 bases between them. The germline gives CDR1 SEHNR, CDR2 FQNEAQ (reference sequence). CDR3 in DNA: TGTGCCAGCAGCGTAGACGGTGAACTCACTGAAGCTTTCTTT. Amino acids: CASSVDGELTEAFF.

In its sample, this clonotype was seen a few times. The chain links TRBV20-1 to TRBJ2-1, with 8 bases matching TRBD1. The germline V gene encodes CDR1 DFQATT and CDR2 SNEGSKA (reference sequence). The CDR3 sequence is 15 residues long. V lost 3 bases, J lost 7 bases, and 11 bases stayed unmatched. The CDR3 DNA reads as TGCAGTGCTAGGGCCTGGGACAGGACGGAGAATGAGCAGTTCTTC. The encoded protein is CSARAWDRTENEQFF.

This chain links TRBV5-4 with TRBJ1-1; D might be TRBD1 (6 bases). V gave up 4 bases and J gave up 3 bases, with 16 bases separating them. The germline gives CDR1 SGHNT, CDR2 YYREEE (reference sequence). The CDR3 is 15 residues long. The CDR3 bases are TGTGCCAGCAGCAAGCCAGGAGCAGGGGACACTGAAGCTTTCTTT. This codes for CASSKPGAGDTEAFF. Full variable domain (remainder filled in from reference TRBV5-4 and TRBJ1-1): ETGVTQSPTHLIKTRGQQVTLRCSSQSGHNTVSWYQQALGQGPQFIFQYYREEENGRGNFPPRFSGLQFPNYSSELNVNALELDDSALYLCASSKPGAGDTEAFFGQGTRLTVV.

This chain joins TRBV7-6 and TRBJ1-1, with TRBD1 matching 8 bases. The V gene's germline CDR1 is SGHVS and CDR2 FNYEAQ. The J segment lost 1 base and the V segment lost 4 bases, leaving 17 bases of the junction unmatched. There are 19 residues in the CDR3. CDR3 nucleotide sequence: TGTGCCAGCAGCTCCTTGAGGTTACGGGGAACAGGGGGGAACACTGAAGCTTTCTTT. Translated: CASSSLRLRGTGGNTEAFF.

The rearrangement joins TRBV7-6 to TRBJ2-3; TRBD1 is a possible D gene (6 bases). Germline CDR1 and CDR2: SGHVS and FNYEAQ. The CDR3 consists of 16 residues. The ends were cut back, 5 bases at V and 4 bases at J, with 19 bases in the middle. The CDR3 is CASSPATGIDADTQYF. The CDR3 coding sequence is TGTGCCAGCAGCCCTGCTACAGGGATTGACGCAGATACGCAGTATTTT.

This rearrangement joins TRBV7-2 to TRBJ2-2; possibly TRBD1 for D (6 bases). The CDR3 loop spans 14 amino acids. Per germline, CDR1 SGHTA and CDR2 FQGNSA. V dropped 0 bases and J dropped 6 bases, with 8 bases sitting between them. CDR3 DNA: TGTGCCAGCAGCTTAGCGGGGGCAGCCGGGGAGCTGTTTTTT. This encodes CASSLAGAAGELFF.

The chain joins TRBV5-1 to TRBJ2-5; D gene unclear. The CDR3 is 14 residues long. V was shortened by 6 bases and J by 2 bases, with 14 bases between the two germline ends. The germline CDR1 and CDR2 sequences are SGHRS and YFSETQ. The CDR3 protein is CASTPNLVQETQYF. The CDR3 DNA is TGCGCCAGCACCCCGAACTTGGTACAAGAGACCCAGTACTTC.